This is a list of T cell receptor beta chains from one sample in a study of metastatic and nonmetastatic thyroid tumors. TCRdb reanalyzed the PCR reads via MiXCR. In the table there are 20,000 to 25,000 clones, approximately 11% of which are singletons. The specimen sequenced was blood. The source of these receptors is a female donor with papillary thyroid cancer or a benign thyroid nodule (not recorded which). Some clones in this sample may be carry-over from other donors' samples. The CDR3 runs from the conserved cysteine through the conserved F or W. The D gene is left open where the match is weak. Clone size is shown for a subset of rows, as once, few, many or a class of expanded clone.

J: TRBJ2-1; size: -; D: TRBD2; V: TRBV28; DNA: TGTGCCAGCACTCAAGGTGGGCTAGCGGGAGGGCCCGGGAACAATGAGCAGTTCTTC; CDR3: CASTQGGLAGGPGNNEQFF
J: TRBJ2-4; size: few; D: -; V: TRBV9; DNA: TGTGCCAGCAGCGTAGGGCAGGGGGCCAAAAACATTCAGTACTTC; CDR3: CASSVGQGAKNIQYF
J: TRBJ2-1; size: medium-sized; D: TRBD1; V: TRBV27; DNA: TGTGCCAGCAGTCCCCACAGGGGGCTACAGTTCTTC; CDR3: CASSPHRGLQFF
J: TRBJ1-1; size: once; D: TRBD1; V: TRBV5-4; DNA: TGTGCCAGCAGCCCCGGGGACAGGGGGCTTACCACTGAAGCTTTCTTT; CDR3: CASSPGDRGLTTEAFF
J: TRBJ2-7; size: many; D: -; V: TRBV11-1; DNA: TGTGCCAGCAGCCGTTCGGAGGAGCAGTACTTC; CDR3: CASSRSEEQYF
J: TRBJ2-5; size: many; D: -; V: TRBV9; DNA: TGTGCCAGCAGCCCTGGCGGCAGGGGAGTAGAGACCCAGTACTTC; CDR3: CASSPGGRGVETQYF
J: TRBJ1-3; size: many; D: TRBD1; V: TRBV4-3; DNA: TGCGCCAGCAGCCAAGGATGGACAGGGCTGACTGGAAACACCATATATTTT; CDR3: CASSQGWTGLTGNTIYF
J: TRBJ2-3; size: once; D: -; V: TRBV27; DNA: TGTGCCAGCAGTTTAAGCGATGTCACAGATACGCAGTATTTT; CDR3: CASSLSDVTDTQYF
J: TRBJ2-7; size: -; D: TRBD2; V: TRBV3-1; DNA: TGTGCCAGTTCTAGGGCAGCGGGAGGATACGAGCAGTACTTT; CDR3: CASSRAAGGYEQYF
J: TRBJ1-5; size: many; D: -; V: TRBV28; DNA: TGTGCCAGCAACCGGGGCATTAGCAATCAGCCCCAGCATTTT; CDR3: CASNRGISNQPQHF
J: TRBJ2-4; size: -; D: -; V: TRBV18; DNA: TGTGCCAGCTCACCACCTAGCGACGCCAAAAACATTCAGTACTTC; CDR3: CASSPPSDAKNIQYF
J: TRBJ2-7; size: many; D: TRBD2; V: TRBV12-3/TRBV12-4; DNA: TGTGCCAGCAGTCCGGGACTAGCGGGAGCGTCCTACGAGCAGTACTTC; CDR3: CASSPGLAGASYEQYF
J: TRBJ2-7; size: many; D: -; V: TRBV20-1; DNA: TGCAGTGCTAGAGACCCGGGACTGCCGTCCGAGCAGTACTTC; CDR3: CSARDPGLPSEQYF
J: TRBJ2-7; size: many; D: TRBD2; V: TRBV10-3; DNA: TGTGCCATCAGTGAGCTAGCGGGAGGATCCTACGAGCAGTACTTC; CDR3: CAISELAGGSYEQYF
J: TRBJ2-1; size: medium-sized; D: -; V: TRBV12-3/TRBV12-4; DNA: TGTGCCAGCAGTTTCTCGGGAGAGCAGTTCTTC; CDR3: CASSFSGEQFF
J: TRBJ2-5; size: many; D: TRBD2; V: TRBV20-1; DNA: TGCAGTGCTAGAGAGGGGACTAGCGCGGGCCTAGGAGCCCAGCACTTC; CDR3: CSAREGTSAGLGAQHF
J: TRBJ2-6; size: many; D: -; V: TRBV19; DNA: TGTGCCAGTAGTAGAACAGGGACCTCTGGGGCCAACGTCCTGACTTTC; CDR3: CASSRTGTSGANVLTF
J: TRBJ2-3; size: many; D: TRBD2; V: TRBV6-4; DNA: TGTGCCAGCAGCCTGACTAGCGGGAGCACAGATACGCAGTATTTT; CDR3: CASSLTSGSTDTQYF
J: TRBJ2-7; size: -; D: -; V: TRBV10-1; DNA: TGCGCCAGCAGTGAGTTTCTAGGGCAGGGTAGATCCGAGCAGTACTTC; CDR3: CASSEFLGQGRSEQYF
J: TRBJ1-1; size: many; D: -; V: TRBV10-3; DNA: TGTGCCATCGCTGGCCGTCTCGGAGGGCCAACTGAAGCTTTCTTT; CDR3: CAIAGRLGGPTEAFF
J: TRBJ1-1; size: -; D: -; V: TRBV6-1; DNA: TGTGCCAGCAGTAATGATTGGAAGAACACTGAAGCTTTCTTT; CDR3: CASSNDWKNTEAFF
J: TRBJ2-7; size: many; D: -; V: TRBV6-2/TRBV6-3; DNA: TGTGCCAGCAGTTACGGGCGTGTCCGCGAGCAGTACTTC; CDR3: CASSYGRVREQYF
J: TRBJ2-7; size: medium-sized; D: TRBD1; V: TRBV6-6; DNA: TGTGCCAGCAGTTACGAGGGACAGGGAGGGTACGAGCAGTACTTC; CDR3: CASSYEGQGGYEQYF
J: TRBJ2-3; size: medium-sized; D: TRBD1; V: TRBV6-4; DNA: TGTGCCAGCGGACAGGGGCCCTCAGATACGCAGTATTTT; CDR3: CASGQGPSDTQYF
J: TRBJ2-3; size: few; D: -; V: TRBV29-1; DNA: TGCAGCACCCCGTGGCGAGGGGCCTACACAGATACGCAGTATTTT; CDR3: CSTPWRGAYTDTQYF
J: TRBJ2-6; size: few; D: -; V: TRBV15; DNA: TGTGCCACCAGCAGAGATGCGGGCTCTGGGGACAACGTCCTGACTTTC; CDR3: CATSRDAGSGDNVLTF
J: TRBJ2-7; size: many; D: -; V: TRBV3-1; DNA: TGTGCCAGCGAGGGACTCGGCTCCTACGAGCAGTACTTC; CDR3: CASEGLGSYEQYF